The 13 T cell receptor beta chains below were found in one sample sequenced in a study of cytomegalovirus exposure and HLA in healthy donors. Researchers ran the PCR with 60 Vbeta and 13 Jbeta primers. Profiling relied on immunoSEQ multiplex PCR, and the TCRdb table lists in-frame clones only, not all of them. The sample contains about 97,000 clones, over 60% of which appear only once. Sequenced sample: PBMCs. The receptors were sampled from a male donor in good health and CMV-seropositive.

This clone was found a few times. This chain uses TRBV6-6 with TRBJ2-7; 7 bases fit TRBD1. V was pared by 6 bases and J by 8 bases, with 7 bases of the junction left unmatched. CDR1 is MNHNY and CDR2 is SVGAGI in the germline V gene (reference sequence). CDR3 length: 12 residues. The CDR3 coding sequence is TGTGCCAGCAGGACAGGGAGCTCCCAGCAGTACTTC. Encoded protein: CASRTGSSQQYF.

The rearrangement joins TRBV6-4 to TRBJ2-1, with 12 bases lining up with TRBD2. Germline CDR1 and CDR2: MRHNA and SNTAGT. This CDR3 region has 14 residues. The V gene end was trimmed by 8 bases and the J gene end by 10 bases; junction bases not matched to a gene: 9. CDR3 nucleotide sequence: TGTGCCAGCGGCCCTAGCGGGGGGGGAGGGGAGCAGTTCTTC. Translating gives CASGPSGGGGEQFF.

This chain links TRBV30 with TRBJ2-7; D perhaps matches TRBD2 (5 bases). The CDR3 length is 14 residues. Germline V lookup: CDR1 GTSNPN, CDR2 SVGIG (reference sequence). The V gene lost 0 bases and the J gene lost 6 bases, with 15 bases spanning the gap. The CDR3 DNA follows: TGTGCCTGGAGTGTACTAGGAGGTACCCGCGAGCAGTACTTC. It yields the protein CAWSVLGGTREQYF.

This chain joins TRBV9 and TRBJ2-6, with 7 bases lining up with TRBD1. CDR3 size: 16 residues. CDR1 and CDR2 (germline): SGDLS, YYNGEE. Trimming removed 4 bases from V and 2 bases from J; junction bases left unmatched: 6. This chain's CDR3 is CASSPTGWTGANVLTF. In DNA form, the CDR3 reads TGTGCCAGCAGCCCGACAGGGTGGACTGGGGCCAACGTCCTGACTTTC.

The chain combines TRBV29-1 with TRBJ2-7; D unresolved. V dropped 5 bases and J dropped 0 bases, with 14 bases sitting between them. The germline CDR1 and CDR2 sequences are SQVTM and ANQGSEA. The length of the CDR3 is 14 residues. The CDR3 reads CSVSKRSSSYEQYF. The CDR3 bases are TGCAGCGTTTCTAAGAGGTCCTCCTCCTACGAGCAGTACTTC.

V is TRBV19 and J is TRBJ1-1; 10 bases match TRBD1. V lost 7 bases and J lost 5; bases outside the gene matches: 10. Per the germline V gene, CDR1 is LNHDA and CDR2 is SQIVND (reference sequence). This CDR3 comprises 15 residues. This chain's CDR3 is CASIEDRGRRTEAFF. The CDR3 DNA follows: TGTGCCAGTATTGAAGACAGGGGGCGAAGGACTGAAGCTTTCTTT.

The J gene is TRBJ2-6, the V gene TRBV5-1; TRBD1 is a possible D gene (6 bases). Germline loops: CDR1 SGHRS, CDR2 YFSETQ. This CDR3 is 17 amino acids long. Trimming removed 5 bases at V and 0 bases at J, with 15 bases between. Here the CDR3 DNA reads TGCGCCAGCAGTTCGTTGCAAGGGGGCTCTGGGGCCAACGTCCTGACTTTC. This gives the protein CASSSLQGGSGANVLTF. Looking up the rest from reference TRBV5-1 and TRBJ2-6 gives the full variable domain: KAGVTQTPRYLIKTRGQQVTLSCSPISGHRSVSWYQQTPGQGLQFLFEYFSETQRNKGNFPGRFSGRQFSNSRSEMNVSTLELGDSALYLCASSSLQGGSGANVLTFGAGSRLTVL.

The chain is built from TRBV19 and TRBJ2-7; D ambiguous. Trimming left V 4 bases short and J 2 bases short, with 6 bases between. The CDR3 consists of 12 residues. Germline V gene sequence: CDR1 LNHDA, CDR2 SQIVND (reference sequence). This CDR3 is CASSTFPYEQYF. CDR3 sequence (DNA): TGTGCCAGTAGTACATTTCCCTACGAGCAGTACTTC.

The DNA for the CDR3 is TGCGCCAGCAGCCCTATGATGTTCAGGAGGGATGAAAAACTGTTTTTT. Its protein product is CASSPMMFRRDEKLFF. The V and J genes are TRBV4-1 and TRBJ1-4, with D unclear. Per the germline V gene, CDR1 is MGHRA and CDR2 is YSYEKL. V lost 4 bases, J lost 6 bases, and 18 bases lay in between. The CDR3 sequence is 16 residues long.

The rearrangement links TRBV30 to TRBJ1-2; TRBD1 matches 8 bases. Germline assignment: CDR1 GTSNPN and CDR2 SVGIG (reference sequence). Germline trimming cut 3 bases from V and 7 bases from J; bases unmatched to any gene: 7. The CDR3 has 13 amino acids. The CDR3 protein is CAWSLGQEIGYTF. DNA for the CDR3: TGTGCCTGGAGCCTGGGACAGGAGATTGGCTACACCTTC.

The chain recombines TRBV5-4 with TRBJ2-7; D is perhaps TRBD1 (6 bases). Trimming took off 5 bases at V and 4 bases at J, with 22 bases between the two ends. This CDR3 contains 16 residues. CDR1 SGHNT and CDR2 YYREEE come from the germline V gene (reference sequence). The CDR3 here is CASSSLRDTSFYEQYF. CDR3 sequence (DNA): TGTGCCAGCAGTTCCCTCAGGGACACGTCTTTTTACGAGCAGTACTTC.

This clone was seen a handful of times. This sequence joins TRBV5-8 and TRBJ1-5; 8 positions agree with TRBD1. Germline loops: CDR1 SGHTS, CDR2 YDEGEE. The trim removed 5 bases at V and 6 bases at J, leaving 4 bases unmatched. CDR3 size: 13 residues. The CDR3 region has the DNA TGTGCCAGCAGGGGACAGGTGTTTCAGCCCCAGCATTTT. As protein: CASRGQVFQPQHF.

The chain has TRBV6-1 and TRBJ1-2; the D is unclear. Germline assignment: CDR1 MNHNS and CDR2 SASEGT. CDR3 length: 14 amino acids. Trimming left V 8 bases short and J 5 bases short, with 18 bases between. CDR3 sequence: CASSLLGDSYGYTF. As DNA, the CDR3 is TGTGCCAGCTCACTTCTCGGGGATTCATATGGCTACACCTTC.